This T cell receptor (beta chain) was captured in a study of shared clonotypes between healthy human individuals (dated by TCRdb to the early 2020s). Turning to the overall study: The cohort included a few men and a couple of women between 18 and 49 years of age. To estimate repertoire size and how much clonotypes are shared between individuals, the study performed deep sequencing of blood TCR repertoires from a few healthy adults. Each donor's leukapheresis produced roughly between about 0.8 and 8.9 billion PBMCs. For each donor, three plates each were used for CD4 naive and CD4 memory, two plates were used for CD8 naive, and one plate was used for CD8 memory. To increase sequencing depth and limit assay-specific biases, TCR repertoire library preparation and sequencing were carried out by different laboratories using diverse techniques.

Results the study describes overall, beyond this receptor: Larger estimated clonotype richness was generally found for naive subsets than for memory subsets. Compared with non-shared clonotypes, the clonotypes found in all four sorted-subset donors had higher generation probabilities. Pairwise subsampling led to the expectation that sequencing depth would affect the degree of clonotype sharing among donors. Even with the large sequencing depth, rarefaction of the sorted-subset datasets indicated that sequencing was incomplete. When a handful of donors were compared, the shared fraction of clonotypes was about 5% for naive CD4, roughly 3.4% for naive CD8, 2.3% for memory CD4, and 0.35% to 0.4% for memory CD8. The genetic and exposure-history diversity represented was limited by the small number of donors. Sampling was limited to blood, and TCR repertoires in tissue likely differ from TCR repertoires in blood.

For the CD8 naive samples, CD45RO-negative cells were positively selected for CCR7, yielding a CD45RA+CCR7+ population from which TemRA cells were excluded. Donors were healthy HIV-negative adults with no recently reported acute infections or vaccinations. Only Caucasian adults living in Nashville, Tennessee, USA were represented among the donors. Blood was collected by leukapheresis, and PBMCs were isolated by Ficoll-Histopaque density gradient centrifugation and then cryopreserved in liquid nitrogen vapor phase. Analytical flow cytometry was used to check the purity and quantity of each magnetically sorted T cell population. Each sorted fraction had its genomic DNA isolated and then quantified by UV absorbance on a Nanodrop 2000c. CDR1 SGHRS and CDR2 YFSETQ were looked up in the germline V gene. The CDR3 contains 14 residues, cysteine and phenylalanine counted. Just the 42-base CDR3 DNA is kept, in frame starting at base 1. V loses 0 bases of germline sequence and J loses 2 bases, and the interval between the two ends is 8 bases.

Using the deep immunoSEQ assay, multiplex PCR amplified TCR CDR3 regions from genomic DNA. Extracted genomic DNA from each cell subset was distributed evenly across all wells of several immunoSEQ 96-well plates, and each plate was treated as a replicate. Each replicate PCR for sorted subsets received approximately 200 ng genomic DNA, equal to 28,000 or so T cell genomes. Purified libraries were quantified with a Qubit 3.0 fluorometer, sized on a Bioanalyzer 2100, and re-quantified with the KAPA Library Quantification kit. Every immunoSEQ 96-well plate was sequenced on a dedicated single-read 150-cycle Illumina NextSeq 550 flow cell. Concerning the study's data processing: Because only junctional sequences without quality scores were contained in the immunoSEQ output, filtering matching that applied to full-length reads could not be performed. Sequences were annotated with PyIR, a Python wrapper for IgBLAST v1.9, and V/J genes and CDR3 were assigned using IMGT germline references. Reads were removed for weak V/J assignments (E-value above 1e-6), missing CDR3, stop codons, out-of-frame junctions, or ambiguous translated residues. V3J clonotypes were defined as sequences sharing the same inferred V gene, J gene, and CDR3 amino acid sequence. The percentage overlap between two repertoires was calculated by dividing the number of shared unique clonotypes by the size of the smaller repertoire. Repertoire richness was assessed with RTK rarefaction, the Chao1 estimator, and Recon v2.1 estimates of unobserved clonotypes. Generation probabilities for all TCRbeta clonotypes obtained by the gDNA method from a handful of donors were computed using OLGA. TCRdb stores this immuneACCESS table with in-frame sequences only. Part of the clones is absent; in the studies checked, under half of the shortfall reflects unresolved V genes, and no reason is known for the rest. The V and J calls and the clone size are those of that table, but D and trimming were determined from the DNA. This sample lists roughly 2.1 million clones; approximately 94% were detected once. 1.5% to 2% of the sample lies in the top ten.

As to this clone: No antigen is known for it. The sample holds no much larger clone one base away, and base qualities are not on file. Additional DNA sequences in this sample encode the identical CDR3.

The clonotype comes from a man between 18 and 35 years old in good health. Some clones in this sample may be carry-over from other donors' samples. The sample was naive CD8+ T cells from PBMCs. The sample's cell subset or site label, in plain terms: CD45RA+CCR7+. The chain couples TRBV5-1 to TRBJ1-2, with an unclear D gene assignment. The CDR3 here reads CASSLGGENYGYTF. The DNA is TGCGCCAGCAGCTTGGGGGGAGAGAACTATGGCTACACCTTC.